The rows below give T cell receptor beta chains drawn from one sample of a study of cytomegalovirus exposure and HLA in healthy donors. Here immunoSEQ multiplex PCR was the method, and the copy in TCRdb shows in-frame clones only, minus some. The top ten clones hold about 2.4% of a sample with about 120,000 clones, around 81% of them seen once. Sample: PBMCs. The receptors derive from a woman between 40 and 55 years old in good health and CMV-seronegative. Each CDR3 is given with its conserved first and last residue. Fields, in order: V gene, J gene, clone size, D gene, CDR3 DNA, CDR3 protein. The D gene is left open where the match is weak. Size is omitted from some rows. Given values are once, few, many or a class for expanded clones.

TRBV2	TRBJ2-5	.	.	TGTGCCAGCAGTCTGGGGGGGGGCGCATCAGAGACCCAGTACTTC	CASSLGGGASETQYF
TRBV16	TRBJ2-7	.	TRBD1	TGTGCCAGCAGCCAATTTAGACAGGGACGCGAGCAGTACTTC	CASSQFRQGREQYF
TRBV7-9	TRBJ1-6	.	TRBD1	TGTGCCAGCAGCTTCCGGGACAGGGGACGGGGTAATTCACCCCTCCACTTT	CASSFRDRGRGNSPLHF
TRBV7-8	TRBJ2-2	.	.	TGTGCCAGCAGCTTAGCGGGGCGCACCGGGGAGCTGTTTTTT	CASSLAGRTGELFF
TRBV28	TRBJ2-5	.	TRBD1	TGTGCCAGCGGATTACCCCGGGGACAGCAAGAGACCCAGTACTTC	CASGLPRGQQETQYF
TRBV7-3	TRBJ1-2	.	.	TGTGCCAGCAGCTTATATGGGGAAACAGGGGGCTACACCTTC	CASSLYGETGGYTF
TRBV5-1	TRBJ2-7	.	TRBD1	TGCGCCAGCAGTCCAGACAGGGGGCGCGAGCAGTACTTC	CASSPDRGREQYF
TRBV2	TRBJ1-5	.	.	TGTGCCAGCAGTGGGGCGGGAAGAGCTAATCAGCCCCAGCATTTT	CASSGAGRANQPQHF
TRBV28	TRBJ2-2	.	TRBD2	TGTGCCAGCACCCAAACGGTCGGGCTAGCGGGAGGTGAGGAGCTGTTTTTT	CASTQTVGLAGGEELFF
TRBV6-6	TRBJ2-1	.	TRBD2	TGTGCCAGCAGTTACGGGACTAGCGGACTTTACAATGAGCAGTTCTTC	CASSYGTSGLYNEQFF
TRBV5-1	TRBJ2-2	.	.	TGCGCCAGCAGCTTGGCTGCTAGCTTCACCGGGGAGCTGTTTTTT	CASSLAASFTGELFF
TRBV7-9	TRBJ2-7	once	.	TGTGCCAGCAGCTTAGCTATTGAGCAGTACTTC	CASSLAIEQYF
TRBV6-1	TRBJ1-2	few	.	TGTGCCAGCAGTGCGGACAGCTCTCTCTATGGCTACACCTTC	CASSADSSLYGYTF
TRBV5-1	TRBJ2-1	once	.	TGCGCCAGCAGGGGTACGGGGGGCAAGTTCTTC	CASRGTGGKFF
TRBV28	TRBJ2-7	.	.	TGTGCCAGCAGTTTTATTGGAGTTTCCTACGAGCAGTACTTC	CASSFIGVSYEQYF
TRBV11-1	TRBJ2-2	.	.	TGTGCCAGCAGCTCCCGGGACACTGACACCGGGGAGCTGTTTTTT	CASSSRDTDTGELFF
TRBV4-1	TRBJ1-1	few	.	TGCGCCAGCAGCCAAGTAGACAAGCTACTTATGAACACTGAAGCTTTCTTT	CASSQVDKLLMNTEAFF
TRBV10-3	TRBJ2-2	.	TRBD2	TGTGCCATCAGCGCCGGACTAGCGGGAGAGAACACCGGGGAGCTGTTTTTT	CAISAGLAGENTGELFF
TRBV5-1	TRBJ2-7	.	.	TGCGCCAGCAGCTTGGGTTCGAGCTCCTACGAGCAGTACTTC	CASSLGSSSYEQYF
TRBV19	TRBJ1-1	.	.	TGTGCCAGTGGGGCATCCTTTAGCTTGAACACTGAAGCTTTCTTT	CASGASFSLNTEAFF
TRBV18	TRBJ1-4	few	TRBD1	TGTGCCAGCTCACTGTCCGGGACAGGGAGCGAAAAACTGTTTTTT	CASSLSGTGSEKLFF
TRBV5-1	TRBJ2-1	.	TRBD2	TGCGCCAGCAACCGGGGGGCCGGGACTAGCAACAATGAGCAGTTCTTC	CASNRGAGTSNNEQFF
TRBV6-5	TRBJ1-1	.	TRBD1	TGTGCCAGCAGGACAGGGGCTATGAACACTGAAGCTTTCTTT	CASRTGAMNTEAFF
TRBV5-4	TRBJ1-2	.	TRBD1	TGTGCCAGCAGCTACGGACAGGAAAGTGGCTACACCTTC	CASSYGQESGYTF
TRBV9	TRBJ2-3	.	.	TGTGCCAGCAGCGTAACGGGGGTGACAGATACGCAGTATTTT	CASSVTGVTDTQYF
TRBV11-2	TRBJ2-1	few	TRBD1	TGTGCCAGCAGCTTAGATGGGGCAGGGGGTGAGCAGTTCTTC	CASSLDGAGGEQFF
TRBV18	TRBJ1-5	.	TRBD1	TGTGCCAGCTCTCGAACGGGACAGGGTGGTATTCAGCCCCAGCATTTT	CASSRTGQGGIQPQHF
TRBV11-2	TRBJ2-1	.	.	TGTGCCAGCAGCTTAGGACCCGGGGTTGGCTCCTACAATGAGCAGTTCTTC	CASSLGPGVGSYNEQFF
TRBV29-1	TRBJ1-2	.	TRBD1	TGCAGCGTCCGGGACAGGGCCCACACCTTC	CSVRDRAHTF
TRBV6-6	TRBJ1-2	few	TRBD1	TGTGCCAGCAGTTACCCGGACCCGGACAGGGGCTATGGCTACACCTTC	CASSYPDPDRGYGYTF
TRBV4-1	TRBJ2-5	.	.	TGCGCCAGCAGCCAAGAGACAGGTGCTTTGGGAGAGCAGTACTTC	CASSQETGALGEQYF
TRBV15	TRBJ2-5	.	TRBD2	TGTGCCACCAGCGGGACTAGCGGGCTTTCCCAAGAGACCCAGTACTTC	CATSGTSGLSQETQYF
TRBV9	TRBJ2-5	once	TRBD1	TGTGCCAGCAGCGGACAGGGGAACCCACAAGAGACCCAGTACTTC	CASSGQGNPQETQYF
TRBV6-4	TRBJ2-4	.	TRBD2	TGTGCCAGCAGAGTTAGGCGGGAGTCTAACATTCAGTACTTC	CASRVRRESNIQYF
TRBV10-2	TRBJ2-3	once	TRBD2	TGCGCCAGCGCAAAAGGACTAGCGGGGGACACAGATACGCAGTATTTT	CASAKGLAGDTDTQYF
TRBV6-1	TRBJ1-2	.	.	TGTGCCAGCAGTGGAACAGGGACCTATGGCTACACCTTC	CASSGTGTYGYTF
TRBV6-1	TRBJ1-5	few	.	TGTGCCTCCCGAACGTCGGGGTCGGGCAATCAGCCCCAGCATTTT	CASRTSGSGNQPQHF
TRBV6-5	TRBJ2-1	.	TRBD1	TGTGCCAGCAGTTACTCGACAGGGATCTACAATGAGCAGTTCTTC	CASSYSTGIYNEQFF
TRBV28	TRBJ1-1	few	.	TGTGCCAGCAGTCCAGCTAAGGGGGGGACTGAAGCTTTCTTT	CASSPAKGGTEAFF
TRBV30	TRBJ2-7	.	TRBD1	TGTGCCTGGAGTGCGAAAGTTTTCGGGGACAGGGGCGCCTACGAGCAGTACTTC	CAWSAKVFGDRGAYEQYF
TRBV11-2	TRBJ1-1	.	.	TGTGCCAGCAGCCCGACTGCAGTTGAAGCTTTCTTT	CASSPTAVEAFF
TRBV6-5	TRBJ1-2	.	.	TGTGCCAGCTGTCAGGCAGGGGTAGACAAAAGTGGCTACACCTTC	CASCQAGVDKSGYTF
TRBV30	TRBJ2-7	.	.	TGTGCCTGGAGTCCAAAAGAGGGGGTTCCCTACGAGCAGTACTTC	CAWSPKEGVPYEQYF
TRBV27	TRBJ2-3	.	TRBD2	TGTGCCAGCAGTGCTAAGGGGACTAGCGGAGGCACAGATACGCAGTATTTT	CASSAKGTSGGTDTQYF
TRBV30	TRBJ2-1	.	.	TGTGCCTGGAGTGTTGGGGCGAATGAGCAGTTCTTC	CAWSVGANEQFF
TRBV7-9	TRBJ1-3	.	.	TGTGCCAGCAGCCCCTACTCTGGAAACACCATATATTTT	CASSPYSGNTIYF
TRBV18	TRBJ1-2	.	TRBD1	TGTGCCAGCTCACCGGGGACAGGGATCGTTGGCTATGGCTACACCTTC	CASSPGTGIVGYGYTF
TRBV4-1	TRBJ2-5	.	TRBD2	TGCGCCAGCAGCCTGCTGGGACTAGCGGGAAGAGAGACCCAGTACTTC	CASSLLGLAGRETQYF
TRBV5-1	TRBJ2-7	.	.	TGCGCCAGCAGCTACCTCCCGAGCGGGCCAGATCTTTACTACGAGCAGTACTTC	CASSYLPSGPDLYYEQYF
TRBV5-1	TRBJ2-5	.	TRBD2	TGCGCCAGCATTGAAGGCGGGGGGAAAGAGACCCAGTACTTC	CASIEGGGKETQYF